What follows is one TCR beta chain and its context. The sample is drawn from a study of T-cell reconstitution after alpha-beta-depleted transplantation in children. For TCRbeta, the library was prepared with unique molecular identifiers. TCRdb re-called the PCR reads through MiXCR, storing one row per CDR3 protein. Counted here are about 200,000 distinct CDR3 sequences, 13% to 15% occurring once; the ten biggest clones make up about 13%. This clonotype originated in a human donor who donated a stem cell graft to a child with acute lymphoblastic leukemia. The sequenced sample was PBMCs from the stem cell graft donor, obtained from the stem cell graft.

The CDR3 DNA reads as TGTGCCAGCAGCTTAGGCCTAGACGACGGGGGCGAACTGTCGGATACGCAGTATTTT. Protein: CASSLGLDDGGELSDTQYF. This rearrangement joins TRBV7-6 to TRBJ2-3, with D tentatively TRBD1 or TRBD2 (6 bases each). The length of the CDR3 is 19 residues. Trimming removed 1 base at V and 6 bases at J, with 26 bases between. Germline lookup yields CDR1 SGHVS and CDR2 FNYEAQ.